The 16 T cell receptor beta chains below come from one sample, sequenced in a study of Tregs in tolerant kidney transplant recipients. Their antigen targets remain unknown. Using immunoSEQ multiplex PCR, the repertoire was profiled, and TCRdb retains in-frame clones only, with some absent. The sample yields approximately 20,000 clones, about two thirds seen once. Sequencing input: Tregs from blood cultured with allogeneic cells. These receptors were collected from a human donor in good health.

In this sample, this clone turned up once. The J gene is TRBJ2-2, the V gene TRBV7-8; no reliable D call. Germline V gene sequence: CDR1 SGHVS, CDR2 FQNEAQ. The V and J ends lost 11 bases and 0 bases respectively, with 13 bases between them. The CDR3 runs 14 residues. The CDR3 sequence: CAPGRLANTGELFF. DNA of the CDR3: TGTGCCCCAGGAAGGCTCGCGAACACCGGGGAGCTGTTTTTT.

This clone was observed a single time. J is TRBJ1-1 and V is TRBV18; TRBD1 agrees at 12 bases. V was clipped by 6 bases and J by 4 bases; unmatched bases: 9. CDR1 and CDR2 (germline): KGHSH, LQKENI. The CDR3 loop spans 16 amino acids. The CDR3 region has the DNA TGTGCCAGCTCCCTGGGACAGGGGGCGTTGGGCACTGAAGCTTTCTTT. It translates to CASSLGQGALGTEAFF.

The chain uses TRBV15 and TRBJ1-5; no firm D call. This CDR3 contains 14 residues. Germline V CDR1 and CDR2: LNHNV, YYDKDF (reference sequence). V lost 5 bases to trimming and J lost 0 bases, with 8 bases between them. This CDR3 reads CATSETNSNQPQHF. CDR3 DNA: TGTGCCACCAGCGAGACGAATAGCAATCAGCCCCAGCATTTT.

The chain links TRBV5-4 to TRBJ1-1; a possible D gene is TRBD1 (5 bases). In germline, CDR1 is SGHNT, CDR2 YYREEE (reference sequence). Trimming shortened V by 5 bases and J by 7 bases, and 12 bases separated the two germline ends. There are 12 residues in the CDR3. The CDR3, as DNA: TGTGCCAGCAGTCGGGACGTCCATGAAGCTTTCTTT. This codes for CASSRDVHEAFF.

This clone was seen once. This chain uses TRBV5-1 with TRBJ2-1, with 12 bases fitting TRBD2. V shed 4 bases and J 8 bases; nucleotides not matched to a gene: 10. This CDR3 contains 16 residues. Germline CDR1 and CDR2: SGHRS and YFSETQ. CDR3 residues: CASSILTSGSRDEQFF. CDR3 nucleotide sequence: TGCGCCAGCAGCATACTGACTAGCGGGAGTAGGGATGAGCAGTTCTTC.

This chain uses TRBV10-3 with TRBJ2-7; D is uncertain. CDR3 length equals 12 residues. The V gene lost 2 bases and the J gene lost 0 bases, with 2 bases spanning the gap. The germline CDR1 and CDR2 sequences are ENHRY and SYGVKD. CDR3 DNA: TGTGCCATCAGTGAGGCCTCCTACGAGCAGTACTTC. It is translated as CAISEASYEQYF.

The rearrangement links TRBV7-6 to TRBJ2-2; possibly TRBD1 for D (6 bases). The CDR3 is 16 amino acids. Germline values: CDR1 SGHVS, CDR2 FNYEAQ. V was clipped by 2 bases and J by 3 bases, with 13 bases between them. The CDR3 DNA reads TGTGCCAGCAGCTTAAGACCCACAGGGCACACCGGGGAGCTGTTTTTT. Translating gives CASSLRPTGHTGELFF.

This chain connects TRBV5-1 to TRBJ2-2; D unresolved. V lost 4 bases to trimming and J lost 5 bases, with 9 bases between them. Germline CDR1 and CDR2: SGHRS and YFSETQ. The CDR3 sequence is 13 residues long. As DNA, the CDR3 is TGCGCCAGCAGCCTGGTGGGGACCGGGGAGCTGTTTTTT. Amino acids: CASSLVGTGELFF.

This clone came up a few times. The CDR3 reads CTSSQKGLGIFNEQFF. Written as DNA, the CDR3 is TGCACCAGCAGCCAAAAGGGACTAGGCATCTTCAATGAGCAGTTCTTC. This chain uses TRBV1 with TRBJ2-1; the D call of TRBD2 is as the table states it, not checked on the DNA. TRBV1 is shown as a pseudogene. The CDR3 totals 16 residues.

The chain couples TRBV6-5 to TRBJ2-3; 7 nucleotides agree with TRBD1. J was trimmed by 4 bases and V by 7 bases; bases with no gene match: 5. The CDR3 is 13 amino acids. Germline V gene lookup returns CDR1 MNHEY and CDR2 SVGAGI. CDR3 protein: CASIDRAADTQYF. CDR3 bases: TGTGCCAGCATCGACAGGGCGGCAGATACGCAGTATTTT.

V and J are TRBV9 and TRBJ1-3; a possible D gene is TRBD1 (5 bases). Germline V CDR1 and CDR2: SGDLS, YYNGEE. This CDR3 spans 15 amino acids. The V end was cut by 0 bases, the J end by 0 bases, with 7 bases between. CDR3 region: CASSVGGTSGNTIYF. The CDR3 DNA reads as TGTGCCAGCAGCGTAGGAGGGACCTCTGGAAACACCATATATTTT.

CDR3 residues: CASSPSLLAGGDIYNEQFF. The CDR3 nucleotides read TGCGCCAGCAGCCCAAGTCTACTAGCGGGAGGGGATATATACAATGAGCAGTTCTTC. The gene calls are TRBV5-1 and TRBJ2-1, with 13 bases lining up with TRBD2. V dropped 4 bases and J dropped 4; count of bases not matched to a gene: 14. This CDR3 comprises 19 residues. CDR1 is SGHRS and CDR2 is YFSETQ in the germline V gene.

V is TRBV13 and J is TRBJ2-5, with 9 bases matching TRBD2. The length of the CDR3 is 16 residues. J was trimmed by 2 bases and V by 1 base; bases with no gene match: 5. Germline lookup yields CDR1 PRHDT and CDR2 FYEKMQ (reference sequence). CDR3 nucleotide sequence: TGTGCCAGCAGCTTAGCGCGGCTAGCGGGACAAGAGACCCAGTACTTC. Its translation is CASSLARLAGQETQYF.

A few counts support this clone. The chain has TRBV5-6 and TRBJ2-7; weak D call: TRBD2 (5 bases). The CDR3 length is 19 residues. The V gene lost 1 base and the J gene lost 3 bases, with 26 bases spanning the gap. Germline CDR1 is SGHDT and CDR2 is YYEEEE. CDR3 residues: CASSLLYGGSYGPFYEQYF. In DNA form, the CDR3 reads TGTGCCAGCAGCTTGCTTTATGGCGGGTCATACGGGCCTTTCTACGAGCAGTACTTC.

This clone showed up just a few times. This sequence joins TRBV6-5 and TRBJ1-1; D possibly corresponds to TRBD1 (5 bases). This CDR3 has 15 amino acids. Trimming stripped 0 bases from V and 2 bases from J, with 10 bases between. The germline CDR1 and CDR2 sequences are MNHEY and SVGAGI. The CDR3: CASSYSRRGNTEAFF. The CDR3 DNA reads as TGTGCCAGCAGTTACTCGAGAAGGGGAAACACTGAAGCTTTCTTT.

The V gene is TRBV10-2, the J gene TRBJ1-6; possible D gene TRBD1, 5 bases. Germline lookup yields CDR1 WSHSY and CDR2 SAAADI. Trimming pared 5 bases from V and 6 bases from J, leaving 11 bases between. The CDR3 runs to 14 residues. The CDR3 reads CASSYGGSNSPLHF. The CDR3 DNA reads TGCGCCAGCAGTTACGGGGGAAGTAATTCACCCCTCCACTTT.